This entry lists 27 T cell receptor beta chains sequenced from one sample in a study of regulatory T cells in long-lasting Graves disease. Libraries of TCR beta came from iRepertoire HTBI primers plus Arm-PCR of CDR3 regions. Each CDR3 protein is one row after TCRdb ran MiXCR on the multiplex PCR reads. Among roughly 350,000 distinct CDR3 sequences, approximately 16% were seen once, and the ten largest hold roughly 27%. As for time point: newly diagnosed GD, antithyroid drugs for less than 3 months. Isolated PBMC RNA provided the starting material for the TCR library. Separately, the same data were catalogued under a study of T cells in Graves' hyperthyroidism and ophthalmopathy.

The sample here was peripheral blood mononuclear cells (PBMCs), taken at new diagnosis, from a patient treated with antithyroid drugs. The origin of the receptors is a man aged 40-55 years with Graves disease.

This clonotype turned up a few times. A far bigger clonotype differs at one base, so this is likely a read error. The CDR3 DNA reads TGTGCCAGCAGCTTAGGGGCAGGGGGTTACAATGAGCAGTACTTC. Protein product: CASSLGAGGYNEQYF. The gene calls are TRBV11-2 and TRBJ2-3; the match to TRBD1 covers 7 bases. The DNA matches TRBJ2-7 better at its end, which makes the J call doubtful. CDR1 and CDR2 (germline): SGHAT, FQNNGV. This CDR3 comprises 15 residues.

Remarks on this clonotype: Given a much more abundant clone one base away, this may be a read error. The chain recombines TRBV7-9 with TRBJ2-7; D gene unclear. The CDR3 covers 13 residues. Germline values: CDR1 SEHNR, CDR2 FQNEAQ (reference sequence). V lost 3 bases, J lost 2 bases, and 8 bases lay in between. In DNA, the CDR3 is TGTGCCAGCAGCTTTCAGGCTACCTACGAGCAGTACTTC. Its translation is CASSFQATYEQYF.

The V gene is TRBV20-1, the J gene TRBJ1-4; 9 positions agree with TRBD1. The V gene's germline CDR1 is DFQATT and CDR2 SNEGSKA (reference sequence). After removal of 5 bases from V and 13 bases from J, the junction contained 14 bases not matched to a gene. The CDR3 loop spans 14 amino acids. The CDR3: CSAEPGTGRRGLFF. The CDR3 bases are TGCAGTGCTGAACCCGGGACAGGGCGTCGCGGACTGTTTTTT.

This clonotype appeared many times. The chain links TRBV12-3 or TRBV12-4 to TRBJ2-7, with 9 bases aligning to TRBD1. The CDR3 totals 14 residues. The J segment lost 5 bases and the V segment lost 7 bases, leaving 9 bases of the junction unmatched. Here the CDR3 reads CASTSGTGWHEQYF. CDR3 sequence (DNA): TGTGCCAGCACTTCGGGGACAGGGTGGCACGAGCAGTACTTC.

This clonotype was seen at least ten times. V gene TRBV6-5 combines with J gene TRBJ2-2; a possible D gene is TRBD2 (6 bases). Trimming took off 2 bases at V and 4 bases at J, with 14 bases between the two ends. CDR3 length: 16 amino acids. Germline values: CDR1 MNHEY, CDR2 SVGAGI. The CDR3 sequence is CASSYRREVGTGELFF. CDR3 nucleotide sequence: TGTGCCAGCAGTTACAGGAGGGAAGTAGGCACCGGGGAGCTGTTTTTT.

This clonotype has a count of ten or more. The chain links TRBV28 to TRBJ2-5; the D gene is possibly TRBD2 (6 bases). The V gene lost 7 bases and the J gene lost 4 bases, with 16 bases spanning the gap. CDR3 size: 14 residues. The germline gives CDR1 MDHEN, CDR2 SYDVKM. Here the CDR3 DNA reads TGTGCCAGCACCACGGCGGGGCGCCCAGAGACCCAGTACTTC. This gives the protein CASTTAGRPETQYF.

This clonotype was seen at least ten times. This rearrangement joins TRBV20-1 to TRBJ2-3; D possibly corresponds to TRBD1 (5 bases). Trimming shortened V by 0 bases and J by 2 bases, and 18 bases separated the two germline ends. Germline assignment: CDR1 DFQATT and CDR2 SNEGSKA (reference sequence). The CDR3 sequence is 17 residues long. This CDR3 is CSARDLGHPKATDTQYF. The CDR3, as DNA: TGCAGTGCTAGAGATCTAGGACACCCTAAAGCCACAGATACGCAGTATTTT.

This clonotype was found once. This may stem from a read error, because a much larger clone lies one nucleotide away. CDR3 nucleotides: TGTGCCAGCAGTCTGGGGCAGGGGTTGACCTGCGAGCAGTACTTC. It codes for CASSLGQGLTCEQYF. The chain combines TRBV27 with TRBJ2-1, with a possible D match to TRBD1 (6 bases). Near its end, the DNA agrees better with TRBJ2-7, so the J call may be wrong. Germline V gene sequence: CDR1 MNHEY, CDR2 SMNVEV (reference sequence). CDR3 length: 15 residues.

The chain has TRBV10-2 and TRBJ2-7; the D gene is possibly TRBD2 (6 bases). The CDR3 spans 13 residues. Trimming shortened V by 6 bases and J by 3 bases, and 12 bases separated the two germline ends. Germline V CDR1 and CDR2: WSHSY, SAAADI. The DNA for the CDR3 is TGCGCCAGCAGACACGGGACTTACTACGAGCAGTACTTC. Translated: CASRHGTYYEQYF.

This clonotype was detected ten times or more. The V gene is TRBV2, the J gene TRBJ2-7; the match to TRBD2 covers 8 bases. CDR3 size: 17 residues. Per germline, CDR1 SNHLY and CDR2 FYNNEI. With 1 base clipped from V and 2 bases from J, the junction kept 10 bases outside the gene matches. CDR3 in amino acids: CASSEGGTSLRAYEQYF. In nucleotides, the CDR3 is TGTGCCAGCAGTGAAGGGGGGACTAGTCTTCGGGCCTACGAGCAGTACTTC.

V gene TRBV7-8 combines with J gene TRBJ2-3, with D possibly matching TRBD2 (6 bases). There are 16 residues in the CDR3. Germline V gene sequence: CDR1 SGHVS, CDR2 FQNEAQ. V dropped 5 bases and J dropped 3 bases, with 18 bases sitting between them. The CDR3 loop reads CASSTSGLGGTDTQYF. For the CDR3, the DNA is TGTGCCAGCAGCACATCCGGTTTGGGGGGAACAGATACGCAGTATTTT.

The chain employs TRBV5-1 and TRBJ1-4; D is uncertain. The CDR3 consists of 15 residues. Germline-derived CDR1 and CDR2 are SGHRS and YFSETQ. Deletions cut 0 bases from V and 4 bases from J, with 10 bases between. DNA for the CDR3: TGCGCCAGCAGCTTGGAAGGCCAGCTTAATGAAAAACTGTTTTTT. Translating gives CASSLEGQLNEKLFF.

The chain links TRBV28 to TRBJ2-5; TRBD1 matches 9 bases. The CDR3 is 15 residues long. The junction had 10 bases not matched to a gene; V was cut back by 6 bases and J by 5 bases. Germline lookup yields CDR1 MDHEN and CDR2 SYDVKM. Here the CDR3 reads CASRYTGTGPETQYF. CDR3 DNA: TGTGCCAGCAGATATACCGGGACAGGGCCTGAGACCCAGTACTTC.

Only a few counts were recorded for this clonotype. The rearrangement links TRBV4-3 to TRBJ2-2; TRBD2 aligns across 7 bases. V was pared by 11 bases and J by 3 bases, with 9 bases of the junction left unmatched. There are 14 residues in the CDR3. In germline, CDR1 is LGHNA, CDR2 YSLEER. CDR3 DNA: TGCGCCCACCGACGCGGGAGCTACACCGGGGAGCTGTTTTTT. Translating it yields CAHRRGSYTGELFF.

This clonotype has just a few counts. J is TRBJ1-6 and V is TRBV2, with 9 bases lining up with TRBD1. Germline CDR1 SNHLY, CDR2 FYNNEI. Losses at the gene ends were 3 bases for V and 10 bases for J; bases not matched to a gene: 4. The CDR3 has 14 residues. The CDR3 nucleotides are TGTGCCAGCAGTGAGGACAGGGGATTCTCACCCCTCCACTTT. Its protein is CASSEDRGFSPLHF.

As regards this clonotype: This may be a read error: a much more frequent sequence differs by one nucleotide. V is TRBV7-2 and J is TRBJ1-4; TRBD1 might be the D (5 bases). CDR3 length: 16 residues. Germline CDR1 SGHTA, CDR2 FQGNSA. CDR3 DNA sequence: TGTGCCAGCAGCTTATGGGTCGGGGCAACTAATGAAAAACTGGTTTTT. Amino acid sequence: CASSLWVGATNEKLVF.

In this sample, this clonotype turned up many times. The CDR3 reads CASSLRSQGPKKAQYF. CDR3 nucleotide sequence: TGTGCCAGCAGTTTAAGGTCCCAGGGCCCCAAGAAGGCCCAGTACTTC. This chain joins TRBV27 and TRBJ2-5, with D possibly being TRBD1 (5 bases). The germline V gene encodes CDR1 MNHEY and CDR2 SMNVEV (reference sequence). The V and J ends lost 2 bases and 9 bases respectively, with 22 bases between them. The CDR3 spans 16 residues.

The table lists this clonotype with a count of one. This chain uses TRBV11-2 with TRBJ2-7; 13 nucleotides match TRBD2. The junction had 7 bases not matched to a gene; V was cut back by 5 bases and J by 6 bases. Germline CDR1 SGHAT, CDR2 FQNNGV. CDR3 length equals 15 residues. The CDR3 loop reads CASSPQLAGGPEQYF. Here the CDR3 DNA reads TGTGCCAGCAGCCCCCAACTAGCGGGGGGGCCCGAGCAGTACTTC.

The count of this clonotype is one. CDR3 nucleotides: TGCAGTGCGAGTGACAGTCACTCCTACGAGCAGTACTTC. This encodes CSASDSHSYEQYF. The chain carries TRBV20-1 and TRBJ2-7; D possibly corresponds to TRBD1 (5 bases). V shed 6 bases and J shed 0 bases, with 12 bases lying between them. The germline gives CDR1 DFQATT, CDR2 SNEGSKA (reference sequence). There are 13 residues in the CDR3.

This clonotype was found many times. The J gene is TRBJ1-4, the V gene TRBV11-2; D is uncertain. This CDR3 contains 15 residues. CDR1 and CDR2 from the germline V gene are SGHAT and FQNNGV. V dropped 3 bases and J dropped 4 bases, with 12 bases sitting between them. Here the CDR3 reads CASSFRAGDNEKLFF. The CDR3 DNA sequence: TGTGCCAGCAGCTTTAGAGCCGGGGATAATGAAAAACTGTTTTTT. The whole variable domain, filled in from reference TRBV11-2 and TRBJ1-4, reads EAGVAQSPRYKIIEKRQSVAFWCNPISGHATLYWYQQILGQGPKLLIQFQNNGVVDDSQLPKDRFSAERLKGVDSTLKIQPAKLEDSAVYLCASSFRAGDNEKLFFGSGTQLSVL.

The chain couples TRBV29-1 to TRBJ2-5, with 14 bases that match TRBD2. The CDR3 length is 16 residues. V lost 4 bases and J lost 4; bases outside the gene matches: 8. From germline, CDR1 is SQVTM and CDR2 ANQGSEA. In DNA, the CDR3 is TGCAGCGTTGGACAGACTAGCGGGGGGGTAGGAGAGACCCAGTACTTC. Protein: CSVGQTSGGVGETQYF.

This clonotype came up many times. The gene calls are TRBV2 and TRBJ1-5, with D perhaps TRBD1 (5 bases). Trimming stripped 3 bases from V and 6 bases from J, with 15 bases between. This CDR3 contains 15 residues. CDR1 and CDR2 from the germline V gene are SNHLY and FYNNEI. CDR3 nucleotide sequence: TGTGCCAGCAGTGAGGGGGACGGCCGGGGTCAGCCCCAGCATTTT. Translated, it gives CASSEGDGRGQPQHF.

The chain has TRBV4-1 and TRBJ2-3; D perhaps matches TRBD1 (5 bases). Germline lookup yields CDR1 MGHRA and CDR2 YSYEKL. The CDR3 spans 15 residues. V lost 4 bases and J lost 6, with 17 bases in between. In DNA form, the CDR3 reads TGCGCCAGCAGCCTCGAGGCGACAGAGTCGGATACGCAGTATTTT. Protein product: CASSLEATESDTQYF.

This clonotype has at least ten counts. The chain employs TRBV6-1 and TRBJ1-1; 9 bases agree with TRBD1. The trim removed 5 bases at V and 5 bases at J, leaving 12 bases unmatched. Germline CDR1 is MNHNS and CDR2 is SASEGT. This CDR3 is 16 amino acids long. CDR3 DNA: TGTGCCAGCAGTACCGGGACAGGGTGGGAATGGACTGAAGCTTTCTTT. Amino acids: CASSTGTGWEWTEAFF.

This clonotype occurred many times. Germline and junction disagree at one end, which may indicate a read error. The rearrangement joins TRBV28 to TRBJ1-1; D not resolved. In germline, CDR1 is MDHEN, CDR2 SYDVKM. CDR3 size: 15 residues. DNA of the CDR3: TGTGCCAGCAGTTTACTTGACCGACTGAACGCTGAAGCTTTCTTT. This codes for CASSLLDRLNAEAFF.

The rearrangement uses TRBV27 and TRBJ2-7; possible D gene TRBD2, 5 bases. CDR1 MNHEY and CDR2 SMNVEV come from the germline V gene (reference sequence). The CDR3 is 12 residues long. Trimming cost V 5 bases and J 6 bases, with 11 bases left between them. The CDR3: CASSPTRVEQYF. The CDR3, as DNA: TGTGCCAGCAGTCCAACGCGGGTCGAGCAGTACTTC.

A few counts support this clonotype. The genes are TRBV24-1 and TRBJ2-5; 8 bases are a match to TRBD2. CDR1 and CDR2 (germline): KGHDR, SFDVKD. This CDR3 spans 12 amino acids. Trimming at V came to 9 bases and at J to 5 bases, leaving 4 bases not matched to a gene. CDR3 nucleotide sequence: TGTGCCACCGATTCGGGGGGGGAGACCCAGTACTTC. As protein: CATDSGGETQYF.